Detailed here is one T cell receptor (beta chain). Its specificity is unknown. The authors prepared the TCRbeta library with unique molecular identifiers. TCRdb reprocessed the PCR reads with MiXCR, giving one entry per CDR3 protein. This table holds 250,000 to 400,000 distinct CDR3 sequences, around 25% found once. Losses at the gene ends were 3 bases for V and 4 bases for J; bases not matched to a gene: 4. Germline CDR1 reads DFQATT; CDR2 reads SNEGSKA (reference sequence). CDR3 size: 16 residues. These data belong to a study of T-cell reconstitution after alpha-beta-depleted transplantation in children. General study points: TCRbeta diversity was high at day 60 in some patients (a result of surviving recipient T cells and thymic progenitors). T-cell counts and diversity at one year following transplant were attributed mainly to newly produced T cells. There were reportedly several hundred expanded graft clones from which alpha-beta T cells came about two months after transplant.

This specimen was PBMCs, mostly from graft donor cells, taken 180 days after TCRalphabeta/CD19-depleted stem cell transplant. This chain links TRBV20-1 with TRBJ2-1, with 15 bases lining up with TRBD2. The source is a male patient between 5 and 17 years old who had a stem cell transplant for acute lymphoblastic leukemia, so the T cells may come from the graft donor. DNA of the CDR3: TGCAGTGCTAGTGGGACTAGCGGGAGGATTTACAATGAGCAGTTCTTC. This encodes CSASGTSGRIYNEQFF.